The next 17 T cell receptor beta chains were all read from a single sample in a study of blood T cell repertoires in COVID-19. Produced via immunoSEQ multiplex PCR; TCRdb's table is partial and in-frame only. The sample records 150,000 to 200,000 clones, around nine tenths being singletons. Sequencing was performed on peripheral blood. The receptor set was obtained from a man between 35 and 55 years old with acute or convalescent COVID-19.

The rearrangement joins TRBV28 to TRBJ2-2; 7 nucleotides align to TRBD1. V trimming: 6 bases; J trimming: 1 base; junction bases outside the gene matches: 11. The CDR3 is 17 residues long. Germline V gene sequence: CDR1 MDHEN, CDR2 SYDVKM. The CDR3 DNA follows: TGTGCCAGCAGCCCTATCCCGGGACAGCTGAACACCGGGGAGCTGTTTTTT. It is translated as CASSPIPGQLNTGELFF.

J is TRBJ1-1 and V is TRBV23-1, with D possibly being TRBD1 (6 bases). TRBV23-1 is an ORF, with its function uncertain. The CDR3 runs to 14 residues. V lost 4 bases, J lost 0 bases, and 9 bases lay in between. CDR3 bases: TGCGCCAGCAGTCCCGGACAGATGAACACTGAAGCTTTCTTT. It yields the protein CASSPGQMNTEAFF.

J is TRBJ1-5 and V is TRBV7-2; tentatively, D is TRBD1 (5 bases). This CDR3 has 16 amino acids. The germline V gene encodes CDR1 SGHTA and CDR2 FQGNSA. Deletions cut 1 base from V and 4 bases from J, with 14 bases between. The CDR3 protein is CASSLVPRPGNQPQHF. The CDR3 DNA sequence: TGTGCCAGCAGCTTAGTTCCCCGCCCAGGGAATCAGCCCCAGCATTTT. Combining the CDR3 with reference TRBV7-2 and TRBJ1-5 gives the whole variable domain GAGVSQSPSNKVTEKGKDVELRCDPISGHTALYWYRQSLGQGLEFLIYFQGNSAPDKSGLPSDRFSAERTGGSVSTLTIQRTQQEDSAVYLCASSLVPRPGNQPQHFGDGTRLSIL.

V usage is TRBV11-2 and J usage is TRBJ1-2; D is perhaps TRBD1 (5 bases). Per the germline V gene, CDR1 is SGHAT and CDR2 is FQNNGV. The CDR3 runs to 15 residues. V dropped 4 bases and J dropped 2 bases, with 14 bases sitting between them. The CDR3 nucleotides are TGTGCCAGCAGCTCGGAGGGAAGGGGAAACTATGGCTACACCTTC. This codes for CASSSEGRGNYGYTF.

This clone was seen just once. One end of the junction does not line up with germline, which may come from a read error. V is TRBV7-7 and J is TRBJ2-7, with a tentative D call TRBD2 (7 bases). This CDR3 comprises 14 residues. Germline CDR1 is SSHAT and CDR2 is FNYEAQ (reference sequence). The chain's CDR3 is CASSEREGGHEQYF. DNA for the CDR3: TGTGCTAGCAGCGAAAGGGAGGGGGGCCACGAGCAGTACTTC.

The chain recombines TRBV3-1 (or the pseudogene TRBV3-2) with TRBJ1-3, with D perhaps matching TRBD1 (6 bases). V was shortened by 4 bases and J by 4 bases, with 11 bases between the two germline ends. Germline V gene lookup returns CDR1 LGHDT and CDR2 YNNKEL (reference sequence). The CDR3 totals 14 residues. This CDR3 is CASSLGGPGNTIYF. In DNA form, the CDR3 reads TGTGCCAGCAGCCTTGGGGGCCCAGGAAACACCATATATTTT.

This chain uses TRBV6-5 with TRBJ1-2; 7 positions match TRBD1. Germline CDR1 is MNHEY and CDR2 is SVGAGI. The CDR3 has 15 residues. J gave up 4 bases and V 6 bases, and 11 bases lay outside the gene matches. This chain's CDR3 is CASSNRDSLTYGYTF. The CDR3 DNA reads TGTGCCAGCAGCAACCGGGACAGCCTAACCTATGGCTACACCTTC.

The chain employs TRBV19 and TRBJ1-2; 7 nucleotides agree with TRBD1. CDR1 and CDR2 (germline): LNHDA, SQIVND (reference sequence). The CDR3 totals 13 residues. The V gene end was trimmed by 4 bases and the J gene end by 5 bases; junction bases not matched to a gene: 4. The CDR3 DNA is TGTGCCAGTAGTACGACAGGGTCTTATGGCTACACCTTC. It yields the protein CASSTTGSYGYTF.

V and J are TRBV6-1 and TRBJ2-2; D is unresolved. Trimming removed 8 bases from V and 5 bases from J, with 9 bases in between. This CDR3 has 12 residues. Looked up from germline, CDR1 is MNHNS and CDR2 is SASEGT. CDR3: CASEWATGELFF. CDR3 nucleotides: TGTGCCAGCGAGTGGGCAACCGGGGAGCTGTTTTTT.

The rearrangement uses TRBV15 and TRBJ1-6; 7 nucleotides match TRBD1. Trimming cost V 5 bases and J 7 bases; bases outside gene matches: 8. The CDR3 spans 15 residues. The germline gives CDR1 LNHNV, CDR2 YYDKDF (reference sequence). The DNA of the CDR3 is TGTGCCACCAGCCGGGGACAGCTGGGCAATTCACCCCTCCACTTT. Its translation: CATSRGQLGNSPLHF.

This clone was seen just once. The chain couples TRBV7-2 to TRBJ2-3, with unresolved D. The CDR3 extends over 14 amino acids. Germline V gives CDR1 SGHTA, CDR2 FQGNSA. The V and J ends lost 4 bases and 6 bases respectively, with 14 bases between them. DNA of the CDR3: TGTGCCAGCAGCTCCCGGTCTCGCTCGGATACGCAGTATTTT. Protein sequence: CASSSRSRSDTQYF.

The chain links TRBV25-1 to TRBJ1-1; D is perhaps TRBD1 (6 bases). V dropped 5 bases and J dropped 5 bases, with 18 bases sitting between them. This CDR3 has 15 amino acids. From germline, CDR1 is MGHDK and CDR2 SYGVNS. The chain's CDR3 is CASSPEGGTGTEAFF. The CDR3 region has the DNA TGTGCCAGCAGTCCCGAGGGGGGGACGGGAACTGAAGCTTTCTTT.

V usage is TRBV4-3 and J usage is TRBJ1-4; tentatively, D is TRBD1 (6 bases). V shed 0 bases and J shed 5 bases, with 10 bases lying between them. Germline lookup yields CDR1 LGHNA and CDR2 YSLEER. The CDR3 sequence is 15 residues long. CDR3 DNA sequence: TGCGCCAGCAGCCAAGATAGGACAGACAATGAAAAACTGTTTTTT. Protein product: CASSQDRTDNEKLFF.

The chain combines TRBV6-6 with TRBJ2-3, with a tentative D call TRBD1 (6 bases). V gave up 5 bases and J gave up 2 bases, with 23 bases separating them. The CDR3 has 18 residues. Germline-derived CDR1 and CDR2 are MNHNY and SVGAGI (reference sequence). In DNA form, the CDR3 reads TGTGCCAGCAGTCGAACCCCTACAGGGCGATGGGACACAGATACGCAGTATTTT. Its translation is CASSRTPTGRWDTDTQYF.

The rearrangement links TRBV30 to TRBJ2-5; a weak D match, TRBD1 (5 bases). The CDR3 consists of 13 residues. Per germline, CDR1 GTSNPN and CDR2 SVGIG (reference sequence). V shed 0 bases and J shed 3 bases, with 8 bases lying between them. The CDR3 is CAWSVSREETQYF. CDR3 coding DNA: TGTGCCTGGAGTGTGTCCAGGGAAGAGACCCAGTACTTC.

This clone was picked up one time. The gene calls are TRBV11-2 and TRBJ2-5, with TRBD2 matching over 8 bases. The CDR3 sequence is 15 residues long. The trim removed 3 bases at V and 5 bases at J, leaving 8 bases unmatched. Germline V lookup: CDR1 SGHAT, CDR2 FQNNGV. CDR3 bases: TGTGCCAGCAGCTTGGGCGGGGGGCCCCGGGAGACCCAGTACTTC. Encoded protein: CASSLGGGPRETQYF.

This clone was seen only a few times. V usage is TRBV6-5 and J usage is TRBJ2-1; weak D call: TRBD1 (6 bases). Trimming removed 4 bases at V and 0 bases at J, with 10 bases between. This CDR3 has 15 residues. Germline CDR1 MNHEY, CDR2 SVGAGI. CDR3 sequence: CASSSRTVSYNEQFF. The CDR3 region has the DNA TGTGCCAGCAGTTCCCGGACAGTCTCCTACAATGAGCAGTTCTTC.